This T cell receptor (beta chain) was observed in a study of neurological immune-mediated disorders. CDR1 and CDR2 from the germline V gene are MNHNS and SASEGT. V was shortened by 4 bases and J by 7 bases, with 17 bases between the two germline ends. The CDR3 totals 14 residues. TCRdb called the 5' RACE reads again in MiXCR, with one record for every CDR3 protein. The sample shows tens of thousands of distinct CDR3 sequences, approximately 5.8% of them seen only once. Sequenced: CD4+ T cells from blood. The V gene is TRBV6-1, the J gene TRBJ2-7; the D call may be TRBD1 or TRBD2 (5 bases each). The sequence derives from a woman under 30 with multiple sclerosis. The CDR3 DNA follows: TGTGCCAGCAGTGTTTATGACAGCGGCTTTGAGCAGTACTTC. Protein: CASSVYDSGFEQYF.